This T cell receptor beta chain was profiled in a study of blood T cells in healthy people across ages. Study results and caveats: Older age went with lower TCR beta diversity per million T cells, in a roughly linear way.

This clonotype showed up just a few times. Its target is not known. Every sample gave at least 5 micrograms of total RNA when it was extracted. This CDR3 is 16 amino acids long. Germline V gives CDR1 SGHVS, CDR2 FNYEAQ. The V and J ends lost 0 bases and 5 bases, in that order; junction bases with no gene match: 9. Then a second PCR, running about 6 to 12 cycles, was carried out with a sample-barcoded 5' primer and a J-beta primer mix. MiXCR, applied by TCRdb to the 5' RACE reads, yields one record per CDR3 protein. Counted here are around 1,800,000 distinct CDR3 sequences, approximately 39% occurring once; the ten biggest clones make up roughly 23%.

J is TRBJ2-5 and V is TRBV7-6; 7 bases fit TRBD1. The sample taken for sequencing was blood. The clonotype originates from a human donor in good health. CDR3 residues: CASSLAGQGDRETQYF. The CDR3 DNA sequence: TGTGCCAGCAGCTTAGCGGGGCAGGGGGATCGGGAGACCCAGTACTTC.